The present T cell receptor beta chain was sequenced within a study of blood T cell repertoires in COVID-19. Across the study: Material from acute and convalescent COVID-19 was sourced from the United States, Italy and Spain. The analysed material was cDNA or gDNA that came from T cells, B-cell-depleted T cells, or PBMCs.

Authors' analysis steps: Estimation of nucleated cell counts was performed using reference gene primer amplification. TCRdb's table, derived via immunoSEQ multiplex PCR, lists solely in-frame clones and lacks some. The V and J calls and clone size are taken from that table; D and trimming were inferred from the DNA. The data show about 36,000 clones, about 81% seen once. V dropped 1 base and J dropped 3; count of bases not matched to a gene: 3. Germline V CDR1 and CDR2: LNHDA, SQIVND (reference sequence). This CDR3 has 15 residues. This chain connects TRBV19 to TRBJ2-1; 7 bases line up with TRBD2. Sequenced material: peripheral blood. This TCR came from a human donor in a cohort sampled during active or convalescent COVID-19. The donor label of this sample is uncertain. Here the CDR3 reads CASSIGAGLYNEQFF. CDR3 in DNA: TGTGCCAGTAGTATAGGAGCGGGACTCTACAATGAGCAGTTCTTC.